Each of the 12 T cell receptor beta chains below was sequenced from the same sample in a study of T cells after posttransplantation cyclophosphamide. The method was immunoSEQ multiplex PCR; TCRdb's version includes in-frame clones alone and lacks a portion of them. The sample is made up of tens of thousands of clones, none counted only once. The sequenced sample consisted of PBMCs. The receptors were sampled from a man between 35 and 55 years old in good health, CMV-negative, and a related stem cell transplant donor.

This clone was counted between two and nine times. The rearrangement links TRBV7-9 to TRBJ2-5; a possible D gene is TRBD1 (6 bases). The germline V gene has CDR1 SEHNR and CDR2 FQNEAQ (reference sequence). The germline V and J ends were trimmed by 5 bases and 1 base, with 14 bases remaining between them. CDR3 length equals 15 residues. CDR3 in amino acids: CASSTRRDIQETQYF. The CDR3 bases are TGTGCCAGCAGCACCCGCCGGGACATCCAAGAGACCCAGTACTTC.

In this sample, this clone turned up many times. The chain links TRBV7-8 to TRBJ2-1; 11 bases map to TRBD2. The V and J ends lost 0 bases and 5 bases, in that order; junction bases with no gene match: 15. The CDR3 consists of 20 residues. The germline CDR1 and CDR2 sequences are SGHVS and FQNEAQ. CDR3 bases: TGTGCCAGCAGCTTAGCGCAGCCTAGCGGGAGGCCTCCATCCGACAATGAGCAGTTCTTC. It encodes CASSLAQPSGRPPSDNEQFF. Together with reference TRBV7-8 and TRBJ2-1, the CDR3 gives the full variable domain: GAGVSQSPRYKVAKRGQDVALRCDPISGHVSLFWYQQALGQGPEFLTYFQNEAQLDKSGLPSDRFFAERPEGSVSTLKIQRTQQEDSAVYLCASSLAQPSGRPPSDNEQFFGPGTRLTVL.

In its sample, this clone was seen many times. The gene calls are TRBV15 and TRBJ1-5, with D maybe TRBD1 (5 bases). This CDR3 contains 14 residues. The V end lost 0 bases, the J end lost 8 bases, and 11 bases lay between the germline ends. Germline V gene sequence: CDR1 LNHNV, CDR2 YYDKDF (reference sequence). This CDR3 is CATSRDRDLEPQHF. The CDR3 nucleotides are TGTGCCACCAGCAGAGACAGGGATTTGGAGCCCCAGCATTTT.

This clone was seen more than once but under ten times. V gene TRBV27 combines with J gene TRBJ2-5; D is possibly TRBD1 (6 bases). The J call is uncertain, as TRBJ2-7 better fits the DNA end. Germline assignment: CDR1 MNHEY and CDR2 SMNVEV (reference sequence). This CDR3 has 14 amino acids. This chain's CDR3 is CASSPGTNSYEQYF. CDR3 sequence (DNA): TGTGCCAGCAGCCCTGGGACAAACTCCTACGAGCAGTACTTC.

The sample holds many counts of this clone. J is TRBJ2-7 and V is TRBV6-5; 7 positions agree with TRBD2. Trimming took 2 bases from V and 6 from J; bases not matched to a gene: 4. The germline gives CDR1 MNHEY, CDR2 SVGAGI. The CDR3 spans 13 residues. The DNA for the CDR3 is TGTGCCAGCAGTTACAGGGGAGGGGTCGAGCAGTACTTC. Its protein product is CASSYRGGVEQYF.

Many counts were recorded for this clone. The rearrangement uses TRBV11-2 and TRBJ2-3; no clear D. Trimming cost V 6 bases and J 0 bases, with 10 bases left between them. CDR1 is SGHAT, CDR2 FQNNGV, per germline. This CDR3 region has 14 residues. Here the CDR3 reads CASSSGASTDTQYF. In nucleotides, the CDR3 is TGTGCCAGCAGTTCAGGCGCTAGCACAGATACGCAGTATTTT.

In this sample, this clone turned up a few times. J is TRBJ1-5 and V is TRBV28; the match to TRBD1 covers 7 bases. Trimming cost V 7 bases and J 7 bases; bases outside gene matches: 10. This CDR3 comprises 14 residues. Germline V CDR1 and CDR2: MDHEN, SYDVKM. DNA for the CDR3: TGTGCCAGCATCACGGACAGGAATGGGCAGCCCCAGCATTTT. Amino acids: CASITDRNGQPQHF.

This clone was counted at least ten times. The rearrangement links TRBV4-1 to TRBJ1-5, with D uncertain. Looked up from germline, CDR1 is MGHRA and CDR2 is YSYEKL. V was cut by 1 base and J by 1 base, with 5 bases left in between. The CDR3 sequence is 14 residues long. CDR3 residues: CASSQGRSNQPQHF. The DNA of the CDR3 is TGCGCCAGCAGCCAAGGGAGGAGCAATCAGCCCCAGCATTTT.

This clone was picked up many times. The rearrangement uses TRBV9 and TRBJ2-3; no firm D call. Germline V gene data show CDR1 as SGDLS and CDR2 as YYNGEE. The CDR3 spans 12 residues. The germline V and J ends were trimmed by 0 bases and 9 bases, with 8 bases remaining between them. The CDR3 bases are TGTGCCAGCAGCGTAGGAGGAGAAACGCAGTATTTT. It codes for CASSVGGETQYF.

This clone has at least ten counts. The chain is built from TRBV9 and TRBJ2-1, with D perhaps TRBD2 (5 bases). The germline V gene has CDR1 SGDLS and CDR2 YYNGEE. This CDR3 region has 15 residues. Trimming stripped 3 bases from V and 1 base from J, with 11 bases between. The CDR3 coding sequence is TGTGCCAGCAGCGCGAGGACTCAATCCTACAATGAGCAGTTCTTC. This sequence encodes CASSARTQSYNEQFF.

This chain joins TRBV6-5 and TRBJ2-3; 8 positions match TRBD2. Germline lookup yields CDR1 MNHEY and CDR2 SVGAGI. V lost 6 bases, J lost 3 bases, and 8 bases stayed unmatched. This CDR3 is 15 amino acids long. CDR3 nucleotides: TGTGCCAGCAGGGACAGCGGGAGTCTGACAGATACGCAGTATTTT. It yields the protein CASRDSGSLTDTQYF.

This clone was detected ten times or more. The chain employs TRBV19 and TRBJ1-1, with a tentative D call TRBD1 (6 bases). Between the trimmed V and J ends, which lost 3 bases and 9 bases, there was a span of 17 bases. The CDR3 is made up of 14 amino acids. Germline values: CDR1 LNHDA, CDR2 SQIVND (reference sequence). The CDR3 DNA follows: TGTGCCAGTAGTATTCTCCCGAGGGACAACAAAGCTTTCTTT. It translates to CASSILPRDNKAFF. Looking up the rest from reference TRBV19 and TRBJ1-1 gives the full variable domain: DGGITQSPKYLFRKEGQNVTLSCEQNLNHDAMYWYRQDPGQGLRLIYYSQIVNDFQKGDIAEGYSVSREKKESFPLTVTSAQKNPTAFYLCASSILPRDNKAFFGQGTRLTVV.